The entry below gives a single T cell receptor beta chain sequence along with its context. The antigen is not known. The sample originates from a study of OX40 agonist ivuxolimab in advanced cancers. General study findings and limits: Several nonresponders also turned out to have low normalized T-cell clonal expansion.

This CDR3 comprises 14 residues. V lost 5 bases, J lost 4 bases, and 12 bases lay in between. Germline lookup yields CDR1 SSHAT and CDR2 FNYEAQ (reference sequence). Assay: immunoSEQ multiplex PCR; the TCRdb copy retains only in-frame clones and omits some. The table includes about 80,000 clones, almost 85% detected once. The sequencing here drew on CD4+ or CD8+ T cells sorted from blood, taken in a trial of the OX40 agonist ivuxolimab. The chain combines TRBV7-7 with TRBJ2-1; D might be TRBD2 (6 bases). This clonotype was obtained from an adult with an advanced solid tumor such as melanoma, head and neck, liver or kidney cancer. The CDR3 is CASSAGSPYNEQFF. The CDR3 DNA follows: TGTGCCAGCAGCGCGGGAAGTCCTTACAATGAGCAGTTCTTC.